The text below deals with one TCR beta chain. This entry comes from a study of blood T cell repertoires in COVID-19. Across the study: The United States, Italy and Spain supplied acute and convalescent COVID-19 samples. Sample material is recorded as cDNA or gDNA derived from T cells, B-cell-depleted T cells, or PBMCs.

Trimming took 3 bases from V and 2 from J, leaving 9 bases between them. This CDR3 has 14 amino acids. Germline V gene lookup returns CDR1 SGHNT and CDR2 YYREEE (reference sequence). Data came from immunoSEQ multiplex PCR; TCRdb stores just in-frame clones and leaves some out. This table holds about 96,000 clones, over 70% found once. This chain links TRBV5-4 with TRBJ2-1; D gene unclear. Input material: peripheral blood. This TCR was recovered from a man aged 50 or older who had recovered from COVID-19. The CDR3 nucleotides read TGTGCCAGCAGCTCCGGGTCAACCTACAATGAGCAGTTCTTC. Translation: CASSSGSTYNEQFF.